This T cell receptor beta chain originates from a study of CD8+ T cells in alopecia areata (dated by TCRdb to 2017 to 2018). About the full investigation: Treated patients were enrolled in an open-label pilot trial of oral tofacitinib, 5 to 10 mg twice daily, for moderate-to-severe alopecia areata. TCRbeta CDR3 regions were amplified by immunoSEQ multiplex PCR using 35 Vbeta forward and 13 Jbeta reverse primers. Scalp clonality was compared among normal scalp (n=4), patchy alopecia areata scalp (n=8), and alopecia totalis/universalis scalp (n=8). In treated patients, disease severity was measured using the SALT score, which gives the percentage of scalp surface area affected. Tofacitinib was given for 6 to 18 months, followed by 6 months of follow-up off drug to assess delayed response and recurrence. High-throughput TCRbeta sequencing was used to examine T cell clonal expansion in alopecia areata in both the C3H/HeJ mouse model and human patients. In humans, TCRbeta sequencing was performed on scalp tissue and on sorted CD4+ and CD8+ peripheral blood T cells from healthy controls and from patients with patchy or totalis/universalis alopecia areata. Biopsies were taken from tofacitinib-treated patients at baseline and again at 4 and 24 weeks into treatment, and several of those patients also had a later scalp biopsy. The RNA source kit depended on sample type: the PAXgene miRNA kit for fixed scalp, the miRNeasy kit for PBMCs, and the RNeasy kit for mouse skin.

What the time point label conveys for this sample: roughly 26 weeks on oral tofacitinib. In the paper's terms, the treatment or condition label means: oral pan-JAK inhibitor, 5-10 mg twice daily. From alopecia areata patients, peripheral blood was collected along with lesional scalp punch biopsies. PBMCs were isolated by density centrifugation and stained for CD3, CD4 and CD8, and CD4+ and CD8+ T cells were sorted on a FACSAria. The research as a whole found: Tofacitinib significantly decreased scalp clonality and the number of expanded CD8+ clones among the top 100 scalp clones. TCR sequences shared between patients were less clear than in mice, possibly partly because of HLA diversity in the patient population. Compared with normal scalp, lesional scalp had higher clonality and more expanded CD8+ clones, particularly in alopecia totalis/universalis, a pattern that suggests antigenic drive. Scalp TCR repertoire analysis is complicated because resident alphabeta T cells in normal human skin are also sequenced, whereas mouse skin is dominated by gammadelta T cells. Because the treated cohort was small and had only one nonresponder, larger studies are needed to examine links between baseline CD8+ expansion and response. Many expanded lesional clones persisted in scalp and blood during tofacitinib treatment, which may partly explain relapse after stopping treatment.

This clone was detected only a few times. Its antigen remains unidentified. The record has no base qualities; no much larger clone is one base away. Library method: the immunoSEQ multiplex PCR assay. RNA was extracted from all samples and reverse transcribed into cDNA as template for TCR sequencing. First-strand cDNA was synthesized using SuperScript III with a 2:1 mix of oligo-dT and random hexamers. A synthetic immune receptor repertoire was used to assess amplification bias, and residual bias was removed computationally. Per the original workflow: Raw reads were preprocessed to remove errors, and CDR3 was defined by IMGT conventions from the conserved cysteine to phenylalanine. Clonality was computed as 1 minus the Shannon entropy, with the entropy normalized by log2 of the number of productive unique TCRs. Scalp TCRbeta sequences were cross-referenced with sorted blood CD4 and CD8 repertoires so that the CD4 or CD8 identity of scalp clones could be inferred. The table comes from immuneACCESS by way of TCRdb, which keeps in-frame sequences with V and J called. Part of the clones is missing from these tables; in studies checked, under half for an unresolved V gene and the rest for unknown reasons. From that table come the V and J calls and clone size; the DNA was used to work out D and trimming. Across this sample there are 150,000 to 200,000 clones, with roughly 62% seen only once. The ten largest clones capture over 9.5% of the sample.

The germline V gene supplies CDR1 ENHRY and CDR2 SYGVKD. V is reduced by 0 bases and J by 5 bases, leaving a spacing of 8 bases between them. The CDR3 covers 14 residues, taking in both the cysteine and the phenylalanine. Of all the DNA, just the CDR3 is kept, 42 bases in frame from base 1. The source material was CD8+ T cells sorted from blood, sampled at week 24, from a patient treated with tofacitinib. The rearrangement combines TRBV10-3 with TRBJ1-5; the D gene is possibly TRBD1, with 5 bases matching. The source of this sequence is a human donor with alopecia areata. The CDR3 protein: CAISESGRDQPQHF. The DNA sequence is TGTGCCATCAGTGAGTCGGGACGGGATCAGCCCCAGCATTTT.